These T cell receptor beta chains were read from a single sample in a study of shared clonotypes between healthy human individuals. The data were produced by immunoSEQ multiplex PCR, yet TCRdb's version contains in-frame clones alone and is incomplete. The profile shows 740,000 or so clones, around three quarters of them singletons. The source material was memory CD4+ T cells sorted from blood. The receptors derive from a woman aged 25 to 45 in good health. CDR3s leave out the opening cysteine and the closing phenylalanine or tryptophan. Only part of the rows carry a size: once, few, many, or a class if the clone is expanded.

abundance	j_gene	len	v_gene	CDR3aa
few	TRBJ2-7	12	TRBV19	ASSPWSAYYEQY
-	TRBJ2-3	12	TRBV28	ANGQGLSTDTQY
-	TRBJ2-5	11	TRBV5-4	ARSAGPGETQY
-	TRBJ2-5	12	TRBV6-5	ASSYRRGRWTQY
-	TRBJ1-1	11	TRBV11-3	ASSLVQGTEAF
-	TRBJ2-1	13	TRBV6-5	ASSFAGLAFHEQF
-	TRBJ1-3	13	TRBV29-1	SVRRTESSGNTIY
-	TRBJ2-7	16	TRBV27	ASSFRPRTSTGSYEQY
once	TRBJ2-3	14	TRBV5-1	ASSFGATSGTDTQY
-	TRBJ1-5	15	TRBV4-1	ASSQRDLAPGNQPQH
-	TRBJ1-1	11	TRBV5-1	ASSIWPLLQAF
-	TRBJ1-2	13	TRBV27	ASSVTPGRFYGYT
-	TRBJ1-3	11	TRBV6-1	ASVPSSGNTIY
-	TRBJ2-7	18	TRBV18	ASSPPIPGTRTRGSYEQY
-	TRBJ1-2	13	TRBV2	ASSELGGVPGGYT
-	TRBJ2-5	14	TRBV28	ASSFRIAQHQETQY
-	TRBJ2-2	14	TRBV4-1	ASSQVRQSNTGELF
few	TRBJ1-5	10	TRBV2	ASSSFDQPQH
-	TRBJ1-4	13	TRBV7-9	ASSFPQTQGEKLF
-	TRBJ2-5	13	TRBV6-1	ASIRLAGGRETQY
-	TRBJ1-1	11	TRBV18	ASSPGLNTEAF
-	TRBJ2-3	13	TRBV5-1	ASSSGVGYTDTQY